Listed below are T cell receptor beta chains from one sample, sequenced in a study of T cells after yellow fever vaccination. One entry per CDR3 protein, called by TCRdb with MiXCR from the 5' RACE reads. The sample gives 450,000 to 550,000 distinct CDR3 sequences, 15% to 20% of which show up once; 13% to 15% is in the top ten. The material sequenced was PBMCs, taken 15 days after the yellow fever booster vaccination. All receptors derive from a man aged 30 to 39 who received the YFV17D yellow fever vaccine. CDR3s include the opening cysteine and the closing phenylalanine or tryptophan. The D gene is left open where the match is weak. Expanded clones get a size class; other rows say once, few or many, or leave the size out.

clone_size j_call d_call v_call cdr3_nt cdr3_aa
. TRBJ2-5 . TRBV3-1 TGTGCCAGCAGCCCCGGGTGGACCCAGTACTTC CASSPGWTQYF
. TRBJ2-5 . TRBV2 TGTGCCAGTATGGGGAAAGAGACCCAGTACTTC CASMGKETQYF
few TRBJ1-1 . TRBV7-8 TGTGCCAGCAGCTTAATGTTGGGGGCCACTGAAGCTTTCTTT CASSLMLGATEAFF
few TRBJ2-5 . TRBV18 TGTGCCAGCTCACCACAACAGGGCGTTGGGGAGACCCAGTACTTC CASSPQQGVGETQYF
. TRBJ1-5 . TRBV10-3 TGTGCCATCAGTGGCCCCGGCCGGGGAAATCAGCCCCAGCATTTT CAISGPGRGNQPQHF
. TRBJ2-7 . TRBV6-5 TGTGCCAGCAGTTACTCGTGGGGTGGGGCCTACGAGCAGTACTTC CASSYSWGGAYEQYF
few TRBJ2-5 . TRBV7-8 TGTGCCAGCAGCTTAGTCCGGTCGAGCGGGTCCAAAGAGACCCAGTACTTC CASSLVRSSGSKETQYF
. TRBJ2-1 . TRBV7-2 TGTGCCAGCAGCTTAAAATCTAGCTCCTACAATGAGCAGTTCTTC CASSLKSSSYNEQFF
many TRBJ2-1 . TRBV7-2 TGTGCCAGCAGCCTTGCCAGAAACAATGAGCAGTTCTTC CASSLARNNEQFF
few TRBJ2-5 . TRBV4-2 TGTGCCAGCAGCCAAGGGGCAGCTTCCCAAGAGACCCAGTACTTC CASSQGAASQETQYF
. TRBJ2-1 TRBD2 TRBV3-1 TGTGCCAGCAGCCAAGATCGGGGACTAGCGGGAAGAAATGAGCAGTTCTTC CASSQDRGLAGRNEQFF
few TRBJ2-7 . TRBV6-2/TRBV6-3 TGTGCCAGCAGCTCCCCGGCTAGCAGCCTCTACGAGCAGTACTTC CASSSPASSLYEQYF
. TRBJ1-1 . TRBV5-1 TGCGCCAGCAGCTTGGTTCAGCCGAACACTGAAGCTTTCTTT CASSLVQPNTEAFF
few TRBJ2-2 . TRBV6-6 TGTGCCAGCAGTCCGGTAGACACCGGGGAGCTGTTTTTT CASSPVDTGELFF
. TRBJ2-7 . TRBV5-6 TGTGCCAGCAGCTGGGGAGGTGGAGGACCCCTTTACGAGCAGTACTTC CASSWGGGGPLYEQYF
few TRBJ1-6 . TRBV30 TGTGCCTGGAGTATGTCGGGGGATTCACCCCTCCACTTT CAWSMSGDSPLHF
few TRBJ1-6 . TRBV29-1 TGCAGCGTTCGTTCAGGGAGAAATTCACCCCTCCACTTT CSVRSGRNSPLHF
few TRBJ2-2 . TRBV7-2 TGTGCCAGCAGCCCCCCAGTTGGCACCGGGGAGCTGTTTTTT CASSPPVGTGELFF
. TRBJ2-5 TRBD2 TRBV7-2 TGTGCCAGCAGCTTGGCCGGGACTAGCCCACAAGAGACCCAGTACTTC CASSLAGTSPQETQYF
. TRBJ2-1 . TRBV5-1 TGCGCCAGCACTTTAACCGGGACCCTCAACAATGAGCAGTTCTTC CASTLTGTLNNEQFF
few TRBJ2-1 . TRBV29-1 TGCAGCGTTGACAAAATAGCCTACAATGAGCAGTTCTTC CSVDKIAYNEQFF
. TRBJ2-7 TRBD2 TRBV20-1 TGCAGTTCTCCACTAGCGGGAGCCGAGCAGTACTTC CSSPLAGAEQYF
. TRBJ2-6 . TRBV12-3/TRBV12-4 TGTGCCAGCAGTCGGCCCGGGCGGGGCCTCCTCTCTGGGGCCAACGTCCTGACTTTC CASSRPGRGLLSGANVLTF
. TRBJ2-5 . TRBV29-1 TGCAGCGTTGAAGATCTGAAGGCACAAGAGACCCAGTACTTC CSVEDLKAQETQYF
. TRBJ2-3 TRBD2 TRBV4-3 TGCGCCAGCAGCCAAGATCGGGGGGGTGCAGATACGCAGTATTTT CASSQDRGGADTQYF
. TRBJ2-7 . TRBV7-8 TGTGCCAGCAGCTCCAGGGCCCGCTACGAGCAGTACTTC CASSSRARYEQYF
. TRBJ2-3 TRBD1 TRBV9 TGTGCCAGCAGCGACGCTGCCTATGGGACAGGTTTCGGGGATACGCAGTATTTT CASSDAAYGTGFGDTQYF
few TRBJ2-3 . TRBV5-1 TGCGCCAGCAGAATAACCGGGACTCGGATGACAGATACGCAGTATTTT CASRITGTRMTDTQYF
. TRBJ2-7 . TRBV21-1 TGTGCCAGCAGCAATGAATCGTTTCCCCCTTACGAGCAGTACTTC CASSNESFPPYEQYF
. TRBJ2-3 TRBD2 TRBV3-1 TGTGCCAGCAGCCAAGATCGGAGCGGGAGGAGCACAGATACGCAGTATTTT CASSQDRSGRSTDTQYF
few TRBJ2-2 TRBD1 TRBV11-2 TGTGCCAGCAGCTTGACGTCGGGACAGTCCGCCGGGGAGCTGTTTTTT CASSLTSGQSAGELFF
. TRBJ2-7 . TRBV6-1 TGTGCCAGCAGCGTCGAGGGGGGAGATGGCTACGAGCAGTACTTC CASSVEGGDGYEQYF
few TRBJ2-2 . TRBV28 TGTGCCAGCAGTCCCCCTCGGGTTCTGCAGAACACCGGGGAGCTGTTTTTT CASSPPRVLQNTGELFF
. TRBJ2-3 . TRBV20-1 TGCAGTGCTACTCCTGGGGGCCCGAGCACAGATACGCAGTATTTT CSATPGGPSTDTQYF
few TRBJ1-1 . TRBV18 TGTGCCAGCTCACCACTCAGTTCTATGAACACTGAAGCTTTCTTT CASSPLSSMNTEAFF
. TRBJ2-7 . TRBV20-1 TGCAGTGCTAGACCCTTAGCGGTCCCATACTACGAGCAGTACTTC CSARPLAVPYYEQYF
. TRBJ2-1 TRBD2 TRBV12-3/TRBV12-4 TGTGCCAGCAGAGCTAGCGGAGGCAATGAGCAGTTCTTC CASRASGGNEQFF
few TRBJ2-2 . TRBV15 TGTGCCACCAGCAGAGAACAGGGTGGAACCGGGGAGCTGTTTTTT CATSREQGGTGELFF
. TRBJ2-6 . TRBV7-9 TGTGCCAGCAGCGCCCGGGGGAGTGATGGGGCCAACGTCCTGACTTTC CASSARGSDGANVLTF